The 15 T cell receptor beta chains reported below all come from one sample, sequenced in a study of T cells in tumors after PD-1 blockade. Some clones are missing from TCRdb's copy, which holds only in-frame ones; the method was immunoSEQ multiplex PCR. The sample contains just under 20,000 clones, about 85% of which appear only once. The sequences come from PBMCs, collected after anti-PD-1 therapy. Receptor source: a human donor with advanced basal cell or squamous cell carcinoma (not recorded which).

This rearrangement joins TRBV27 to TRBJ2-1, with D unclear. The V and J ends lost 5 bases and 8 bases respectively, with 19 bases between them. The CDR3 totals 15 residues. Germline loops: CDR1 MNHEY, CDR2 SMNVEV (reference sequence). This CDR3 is CASSTRALSFDEQFF. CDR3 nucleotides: TGTGCCAGCAGTACTCGCGCCCTGAGTTTCGATGAGCAGTTCTTC.

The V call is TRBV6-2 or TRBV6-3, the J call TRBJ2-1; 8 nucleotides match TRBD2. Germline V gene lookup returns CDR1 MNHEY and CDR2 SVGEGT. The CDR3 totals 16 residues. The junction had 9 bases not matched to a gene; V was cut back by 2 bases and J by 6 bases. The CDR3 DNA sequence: TGTGCCAGCAGTTACCTTCACGGGAGGGCCTTCAATGAGCAGTTCTTC. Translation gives CASSYLHGRAFNEQFF.

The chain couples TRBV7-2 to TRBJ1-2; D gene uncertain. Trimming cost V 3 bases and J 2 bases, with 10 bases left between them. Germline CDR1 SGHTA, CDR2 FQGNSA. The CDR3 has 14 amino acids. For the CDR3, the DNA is TGTGCCAGCAGCTTGAAAGGACGGAACTATGGCTACACCTTC. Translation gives CASSLKGRNYGYTF. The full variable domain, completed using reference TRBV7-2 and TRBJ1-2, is GAGVSQSPSNKVTEKGKDVELRCDPISGHTALYWYRQSLGQGLEFLIYFQGNSAPDKSGLPSDRFSAERTGGSVSTLTIQRTQQEDSAVYLCASSLKGRNYGYTFGSGTRLTVV.

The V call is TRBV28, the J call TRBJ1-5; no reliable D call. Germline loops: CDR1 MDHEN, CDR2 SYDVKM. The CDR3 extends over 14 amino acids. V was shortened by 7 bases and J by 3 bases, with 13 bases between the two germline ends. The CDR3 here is CASMRLLDNQPQHF. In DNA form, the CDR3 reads TGTGCCAGCATGAGGTTGTTGGACAATCAGCCCCAGCATTTT.

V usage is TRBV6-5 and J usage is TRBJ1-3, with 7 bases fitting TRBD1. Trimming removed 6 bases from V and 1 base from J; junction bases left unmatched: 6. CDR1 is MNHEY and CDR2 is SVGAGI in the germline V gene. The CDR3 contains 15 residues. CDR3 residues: CASREGQPSGNTIYF. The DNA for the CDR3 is TGTGCCAGCAGGGAGGGACAGCCTTCTGGAAACACCATATATTTT.

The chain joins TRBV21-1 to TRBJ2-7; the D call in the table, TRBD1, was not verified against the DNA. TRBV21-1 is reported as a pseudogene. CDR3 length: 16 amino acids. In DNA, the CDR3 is TGTGCCAGCAGCAAAGACTTGGGACAGGGCTCCTACGAGCAGTACTTC. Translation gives CASSKDLGQGSYEQYF.

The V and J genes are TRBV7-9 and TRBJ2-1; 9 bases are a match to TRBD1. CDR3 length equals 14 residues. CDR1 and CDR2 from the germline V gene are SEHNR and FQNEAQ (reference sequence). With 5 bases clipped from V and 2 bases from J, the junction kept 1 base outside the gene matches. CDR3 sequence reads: CASSRDRAYNEQFF. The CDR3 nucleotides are TGTGCCAGCAGCCGGGACAGGGCCTACAATGAGCAGTTCTTC. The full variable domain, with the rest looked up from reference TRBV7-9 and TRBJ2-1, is DTGVSQNPRHKITKRGQNVTFRCDPISEHNRLYWYRQTLGQGPEFLTYFQNEAQLEKSRLLSDRFSAERPKGSFSTLEIQRTEQGDSAMYLCASSRDRAYNEQFFGPGTRLTVL.

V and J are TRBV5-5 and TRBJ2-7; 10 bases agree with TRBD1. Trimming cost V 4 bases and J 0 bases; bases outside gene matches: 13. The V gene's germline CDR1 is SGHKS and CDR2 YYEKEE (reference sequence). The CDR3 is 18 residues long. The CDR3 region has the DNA TGTGCCAGCAGCCTGCGGACAGGGGGGTGGGTTATCTCCTACGAGCAGTACTTC. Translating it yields CASSLRTGGWVISYEQYF.

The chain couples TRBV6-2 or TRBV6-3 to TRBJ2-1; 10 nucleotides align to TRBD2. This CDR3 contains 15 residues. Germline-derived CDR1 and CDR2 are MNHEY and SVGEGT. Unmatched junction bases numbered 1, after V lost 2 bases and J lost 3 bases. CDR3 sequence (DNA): TGTGCCAGCAGTTACGGGACTAGCGTCTACAATGAGCAGTTCTTC. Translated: CASSYGTSVYNEQFF.

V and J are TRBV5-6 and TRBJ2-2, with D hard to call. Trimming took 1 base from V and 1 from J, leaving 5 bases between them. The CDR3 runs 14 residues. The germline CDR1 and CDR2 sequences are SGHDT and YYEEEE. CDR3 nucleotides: TGTGCCAGCAGCTTGCGGCTGAACACCGGGGAGCTGTTTTTT. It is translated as CASSLRLNTGELFF.

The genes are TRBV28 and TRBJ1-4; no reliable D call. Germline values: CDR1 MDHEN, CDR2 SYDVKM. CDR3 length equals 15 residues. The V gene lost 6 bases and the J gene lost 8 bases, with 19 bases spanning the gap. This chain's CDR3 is CASRPLTLHKEKLFF. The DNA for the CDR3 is TGTGCCAGCAGACCTTTGACACTCCATAAGGAAAAACTGTTTTTT. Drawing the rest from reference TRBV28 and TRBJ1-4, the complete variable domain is DVKVTQSSRYLVKRTGEKVFLECVQDMDHENMFWYRQDPGLGLRLIYFSYDVKMKEKGDIPEGYSVSREKKERFSLILESASTNQTSMYLCASRPLTLHKEKLFFGSGTQLSVL.

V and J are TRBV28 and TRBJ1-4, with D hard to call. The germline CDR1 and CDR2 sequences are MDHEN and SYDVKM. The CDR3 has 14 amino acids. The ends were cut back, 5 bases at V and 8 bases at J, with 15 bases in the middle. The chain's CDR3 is CASSPQRMVEKLFF. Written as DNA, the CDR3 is TGTGCCAGCAGTCCCCAAAGGATGGTAGAAAAACTGTTTTTT.

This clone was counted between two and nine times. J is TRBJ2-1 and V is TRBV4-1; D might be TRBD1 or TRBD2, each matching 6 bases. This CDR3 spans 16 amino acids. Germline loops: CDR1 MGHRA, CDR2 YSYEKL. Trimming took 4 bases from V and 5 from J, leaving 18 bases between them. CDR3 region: CASSLSWGAGDNEQFF. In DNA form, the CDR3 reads TGCGCCAGCAGCCTCAGTTGGGGGGCAGGGGACAATGAGCAGTTCTTC.

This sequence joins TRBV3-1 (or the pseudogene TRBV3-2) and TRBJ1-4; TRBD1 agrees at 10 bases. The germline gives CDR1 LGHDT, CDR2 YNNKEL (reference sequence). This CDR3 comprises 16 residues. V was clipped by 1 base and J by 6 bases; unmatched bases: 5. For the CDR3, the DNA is TGTGCCAGCAGCCAAGCCTCCGGGACAGGGGATGAAAAACTGTTTTTT. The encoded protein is CASSQASGTGDEKLFF.

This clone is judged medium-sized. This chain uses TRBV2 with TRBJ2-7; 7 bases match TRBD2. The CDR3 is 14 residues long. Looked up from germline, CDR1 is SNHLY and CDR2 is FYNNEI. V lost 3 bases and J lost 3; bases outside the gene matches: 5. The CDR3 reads CASSDQRGGYEQYF. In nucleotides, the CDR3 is TGTGCCAGCAGTGACCAGCGGGGAGGCTACGAGCAGTACTTC.